In this sample, the clone carrying this T cell receptor (beta chain) turned up many times. The data derive from a study of early T cells in non-severe SARS-CoV-2 infection. The CDR3 has 15 amino acids. V dropped 3 bases and J dropped 5 bases, with 14 bases sitting between them. The germline gives CDR1 LGHDT, CDR2 YNNKEL (reference sequence). Unique molecular identifiers were added to individual cDNA molecules. TCRdb reprocessed the 5' RACE reads via MiXCR and lists one record per CDR3 protein. The sample shows approximately 29,000 distinct CDR3 sequences, around 7% of them seen only once. This rearrangement joins TRBV3-1 to TRBJ1-5; D remains ambiguous. The sequence came from an adult who was a healthcare worker with PCR-confirmed SARS-CoV-2 infection or an uninfected control (not recorded which). Sequenced: whole blood. The CDR3 nucleotides are TGTGCCAGCAGCCAGACCTACATGAGGGATCAGCCCCAGCATTTT. Translated: CASSQTYMRDQPQHF.